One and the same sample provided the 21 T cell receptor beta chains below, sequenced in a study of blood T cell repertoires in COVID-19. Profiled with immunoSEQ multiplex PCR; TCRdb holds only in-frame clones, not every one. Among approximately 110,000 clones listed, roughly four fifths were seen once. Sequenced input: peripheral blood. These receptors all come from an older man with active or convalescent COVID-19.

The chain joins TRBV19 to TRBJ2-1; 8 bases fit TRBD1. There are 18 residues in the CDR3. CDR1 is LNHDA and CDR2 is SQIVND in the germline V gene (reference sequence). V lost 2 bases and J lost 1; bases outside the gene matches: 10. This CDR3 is CASSIRAGGTGSYNEQFF. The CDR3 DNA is TGTGCCAGTAGTATAAGAGCAGGGGGCACAGGGTCCTACAATGAGCAGTTCTTC.

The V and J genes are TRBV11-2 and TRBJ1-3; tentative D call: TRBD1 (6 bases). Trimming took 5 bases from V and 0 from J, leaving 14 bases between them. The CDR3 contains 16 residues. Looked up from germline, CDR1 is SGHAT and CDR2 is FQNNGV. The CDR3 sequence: CASSLTGGLSGNTIYF. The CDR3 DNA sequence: TGTGCCAGCAGCCTAACGGGGGGCCTCTCTGGAAACACCATATATTTT.

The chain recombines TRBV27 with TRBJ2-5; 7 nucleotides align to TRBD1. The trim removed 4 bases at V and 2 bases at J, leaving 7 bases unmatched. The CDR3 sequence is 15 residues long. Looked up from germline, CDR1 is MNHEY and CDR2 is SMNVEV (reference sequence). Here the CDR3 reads CASSSGTEIQETQYF. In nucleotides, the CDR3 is TGTGCCAGCAGTTCCGGGACAGAGATACAAGAGACCCAGTACTTC.

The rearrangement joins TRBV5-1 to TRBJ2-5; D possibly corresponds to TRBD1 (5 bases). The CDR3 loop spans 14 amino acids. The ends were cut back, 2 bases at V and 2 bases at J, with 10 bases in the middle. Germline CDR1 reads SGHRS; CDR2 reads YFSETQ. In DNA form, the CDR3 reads TGCGCCAGCAGCTTCCTCAGGGCTCAAGAGACCCAGTACTTC. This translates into CASSFLRAQETQYF.

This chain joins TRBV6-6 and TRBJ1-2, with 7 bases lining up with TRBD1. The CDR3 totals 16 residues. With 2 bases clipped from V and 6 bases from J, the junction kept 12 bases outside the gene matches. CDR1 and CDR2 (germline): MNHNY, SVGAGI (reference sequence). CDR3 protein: CASSYPDREWSNGYTF. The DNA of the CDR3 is TGTGCCAGCAGTTACCCAGACAGGGAGTGGAGCAATGGCTACACCTTC.

CDR3 in amino acids: CASSVGPGVLDEQYF. Written as DNA, the CDR3 is TGTGCCAGCAGCGTAGGTCCAGGGGTTCTCGACGAGCAGTACTTC. V is TRBV9 and J is TRBJ2-7; maybe TRBD1 (6 bases). CDR3 length: 15 amino acids. The germline V gene encodes CDR1 SGDLS and CDR2 YYNGEE. Trimming removed 0 bases from V and 5 bases from J, with 15 bases in between.

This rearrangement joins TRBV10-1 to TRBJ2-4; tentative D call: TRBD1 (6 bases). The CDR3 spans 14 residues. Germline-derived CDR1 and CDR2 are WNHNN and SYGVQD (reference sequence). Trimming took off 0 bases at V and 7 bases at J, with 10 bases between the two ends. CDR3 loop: CASSESLGANIQYF. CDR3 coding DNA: TGCGCCAGCAGTGAGTCTTTGGGGGCCAACATTCAGTACTTC.

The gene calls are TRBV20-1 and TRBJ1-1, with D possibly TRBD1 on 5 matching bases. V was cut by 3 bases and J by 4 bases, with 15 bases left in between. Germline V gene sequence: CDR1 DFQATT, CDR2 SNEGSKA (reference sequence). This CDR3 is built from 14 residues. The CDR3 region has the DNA TGCAGTGCTAGTCAGACTGTGGGGCCCACTGAAGCTTTCTTT. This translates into CSASQTVGPTEAFF.

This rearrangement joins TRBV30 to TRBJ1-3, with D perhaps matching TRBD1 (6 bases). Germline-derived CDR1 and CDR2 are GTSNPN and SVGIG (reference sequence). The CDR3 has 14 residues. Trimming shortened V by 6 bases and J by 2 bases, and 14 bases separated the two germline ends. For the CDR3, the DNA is TGTGCCTGCCTCGCCAGGGGAGCTGGAAACACCATATATTTT. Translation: CACLARGAGNTIYF.

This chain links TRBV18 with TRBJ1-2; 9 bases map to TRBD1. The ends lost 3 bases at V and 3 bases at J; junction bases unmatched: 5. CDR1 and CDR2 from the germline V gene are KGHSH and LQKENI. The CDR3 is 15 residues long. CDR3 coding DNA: TGTGCCAGCTCACCTGGGACAGGGTTGGACTATGGCTACACCTTC. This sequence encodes CASSPGTGLDYGYTF. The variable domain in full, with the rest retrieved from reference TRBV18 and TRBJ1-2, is NAGVMQNPRHLVRRRGQEARLRCSPMKGHSHVYWYRQLPEEGLKFMVYLQKENIIDESGMPKERFSAEFPKEGPSILRIQQVVRGDSAAYFCASSPGTGLDYGYTFGSGTRLTVV.

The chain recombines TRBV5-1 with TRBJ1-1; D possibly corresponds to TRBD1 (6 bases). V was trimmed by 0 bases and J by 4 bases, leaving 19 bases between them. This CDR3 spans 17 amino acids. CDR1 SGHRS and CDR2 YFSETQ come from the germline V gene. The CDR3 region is CASSLGTDWVESTEAFF. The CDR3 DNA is TGCGCCAGCAGCTTGGGGACAGATTGGGTGGAGAGCACTGAAGCTTTCTTT.

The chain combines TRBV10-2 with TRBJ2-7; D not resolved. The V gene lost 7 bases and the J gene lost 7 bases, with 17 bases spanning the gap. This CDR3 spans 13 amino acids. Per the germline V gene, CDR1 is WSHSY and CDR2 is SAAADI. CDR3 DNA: TGCGCCAGCAATGTCCCACCGGGTGGGGAGCAGTACTTC. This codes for CASNVPPGGEQYF.

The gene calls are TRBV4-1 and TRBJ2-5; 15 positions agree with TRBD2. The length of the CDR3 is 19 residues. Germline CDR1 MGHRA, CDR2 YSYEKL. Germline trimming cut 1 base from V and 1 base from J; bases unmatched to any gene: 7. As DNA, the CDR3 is TGCGCCAGCAGCCAAGCCGGGACTAGCGGGAGGCGGGGCCAAGAGACCCAGTACTTC. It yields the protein CASSQAGTSGRRGQETQYF.

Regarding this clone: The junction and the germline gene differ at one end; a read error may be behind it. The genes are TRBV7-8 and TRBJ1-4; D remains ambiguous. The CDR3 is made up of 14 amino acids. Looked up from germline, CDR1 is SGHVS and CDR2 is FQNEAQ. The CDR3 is CASRWAATSEKLFF. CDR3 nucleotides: TGTGCCAGCAGATGGGCAGCGACTAGTGAAAAACTGTTTTTT.

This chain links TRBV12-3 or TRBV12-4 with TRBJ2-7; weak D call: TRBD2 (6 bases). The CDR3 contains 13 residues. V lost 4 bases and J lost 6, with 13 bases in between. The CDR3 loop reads CASSSFKGGEQYF. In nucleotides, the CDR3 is TGTGCCAGCAGTTCCTTTAAGGGAGGCGAGCAGTACTTC.

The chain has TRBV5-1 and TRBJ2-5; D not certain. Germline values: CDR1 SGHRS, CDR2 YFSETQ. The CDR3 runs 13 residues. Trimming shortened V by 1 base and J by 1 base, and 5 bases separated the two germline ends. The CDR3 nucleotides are TGCGCCAGCAGCTTGTACAGCCAAGAGACCCAGTACTTC. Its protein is CASSLYSQETQYF.

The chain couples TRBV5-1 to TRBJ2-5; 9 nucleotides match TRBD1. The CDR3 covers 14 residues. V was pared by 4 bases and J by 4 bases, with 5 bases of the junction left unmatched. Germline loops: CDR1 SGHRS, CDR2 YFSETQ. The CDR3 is CASSPGQGGETQYF. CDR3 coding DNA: TGCGCCAGCAGCCCGGGACAGGGAGGAGAGACCCAGTACTTC.

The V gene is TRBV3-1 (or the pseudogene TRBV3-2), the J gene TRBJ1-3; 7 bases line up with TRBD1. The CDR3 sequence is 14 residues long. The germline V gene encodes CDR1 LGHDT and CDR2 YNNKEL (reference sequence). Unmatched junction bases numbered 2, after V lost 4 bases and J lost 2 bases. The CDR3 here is CASSLGQTGNTIYF. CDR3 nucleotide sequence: TGTGCCAGCAGCCTGGGACAGACTGGAAACACCATATATTTT.

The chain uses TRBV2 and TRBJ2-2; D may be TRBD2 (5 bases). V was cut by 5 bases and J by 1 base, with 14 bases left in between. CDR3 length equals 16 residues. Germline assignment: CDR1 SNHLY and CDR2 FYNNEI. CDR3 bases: TGTGCCAGCAGTCCAACTAGAGGTGGGAACACCGGGGAGCTGTTTTTT. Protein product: CASSPTRGGNTGELFF. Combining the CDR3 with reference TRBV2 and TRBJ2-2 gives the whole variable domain EPEVTQTPSHQVTQMGQEVILRCVPISNHLYFYWYRQILGQKVEFLVSFYNNEISEKSEIFDDQFSVERPDGSNFTLKIRSTKLEDSAMYFCASSPTRGGNTGELFFGEGSRLTVL.

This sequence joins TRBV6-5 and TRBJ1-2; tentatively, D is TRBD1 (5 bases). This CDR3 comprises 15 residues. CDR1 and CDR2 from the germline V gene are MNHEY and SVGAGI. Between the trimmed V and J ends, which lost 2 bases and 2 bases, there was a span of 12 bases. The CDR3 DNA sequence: TGTGCCAGCAGTTACCGAGGAGGGGCCAACTATGGCTACACCTTC. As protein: CASSYRGGANYGYTF.

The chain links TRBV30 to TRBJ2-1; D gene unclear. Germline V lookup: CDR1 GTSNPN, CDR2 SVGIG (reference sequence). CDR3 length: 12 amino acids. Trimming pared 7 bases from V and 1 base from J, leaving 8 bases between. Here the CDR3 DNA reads TGTGCCTACCAGTTGTCCTACAATGAGCAGTTCTTC. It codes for CAYQLSYNEQFF.